This is a list of T cell receptor beta chains from one sample in a study of T-cell memory formation after mild COVID-19. TCRdb reprocessed the 5' RACE reads with MiXCR, giving one entry per CDR3 protein. This sample has about 340,000 distinct CDR3 sequences; under 15% occur once, and the top ten carry over 20%. The sequencing input was PBMCs or a T cell subset sorted from them (not recorded which). These receptor sequences come from a man between 18 and 29 years old who had mild COVID-19 (a few samples of this study predate the infection). Cell type and time point are not known. CDR3s include the opening cysteine and the closing phenylalanine or tryptophan. Fields, in order: clone size, D gene, J gene, V gene, CDR3 DNA, CDR3 protein. D genes are given only for firm matches. Size values are once, few and many counts, or a class for expanded clones, and some rows have none.

clone_size: -; d_call: -; j_call: TRBJ2-7; v_call: TRBV7-2; cdr3_nt: TGTGCCAGCAGCTTAGCGCTCCGGGGGAAGAGCGAGCAGTACTTC; cdr3_aa: CASSLALRGKSEQYF
clone_size: -; d_call: TRBD1; j_call: TRBJ2-5; v_call: TRBV6-6; cdr3_nt: TGTGCCAGCGGACAGGCTAGGTACCAAGAGACCCAGTACTTC; cdr3_aa: CASGQARYQETQYF
clone_size: few; d_call: TRBD1; j_call: TRBJ1-1; v_call: TRBV7-9; cdr3_nt: TGTGCCAGCAGCTTAGGCAGGGGGATTAACACTGAAGCTTTCTTT; cdr3_aa: CASSLGRGINTEAFF
clone_size: -; d_call: TRBD1; j_call: TRBJ1-1; v_call: TRBV6-5; cdr3_nt: TGTGCCAGCGGACAGGGACGCACTGAAGCTTTCTTT; cdr3_aa: CASGQGRTEAFF
clone_size: few; d_call: -; j_call: TRBJ2-1; v_call: TRBV7-2; cdr3_nt: TGTGCCAGCAGCCCATATCGCTCGGAGGAGCAGTTCTTC; cdr3_aa: CASSPYRSEEQFF
clone_size: few; d_call: TRBD1; j_call: TRBJ1-2; v_call: TRBV30; cdr3_nt: TGTGCAGCTTCGACAGGGGGCGGCTATGGCTACACCTTC; cdr3_aa: CAASTGGGYGYTF
clone_size: -; d_call: -; j_call: TRBJ1-1; v_call: TRBV29-1; cdr3_nt: TGCAGCGTTGTAGCGGAAGAAGCTTTCTTT; cdr3_aa: CSVVAEEAFF
clone_size: few; d_call: -; j_call: TRBJ2-2; v_call: TRBV7-8; cdr3_nt: TGTGCCAGCGACTTCGCGGGACATAACACCGGGGAGCTGTTTTTT; cdr3_aa: CASDFAGHNTGELFF
clone_size: -; d_call: TRBD1; j_call: TRBJ2-5; v_call: TRBV27; cdr3_nt: TGTGCCAGCAGAAACCCGGGACAGGGGACCGAGACCCAGTACTTC; cdr3_aa: CASRNPGQGTETQYF
clone_size: -; d_call: TRBD2; j_call: TRBJ2-5; v_call: TRBV5-1; cdr3_nt: TGCGCCAGCAGCTTGAGTGTTGGTAGCGGGGAGGAGACCCAGTACTTC; cdr3_aa: CASSLSVGSGEETQYF
clone_size: many; d_call: -; j_call: TRBJ2-2; v_call: TRBV14; cdr3_nt: TGTGCCAGCAGCCAGAGTACTCCGGGGCTTAACACCGGGGAGCTGTTTTTT; cdr3_aa: CASSQSTPGLNTGELFF
clone_size: -; d_call: -; j_call: TRBJ1-4; v_call: TRBV7-9; cdr3_nt: TGTGCCAGCAGCCCACCGCGCGGGACCTGGGGCGATGAAAAACTGTTTTTT; cdr3_aa: CASSPPRGTWGDEKLFF
clone_size: -; d_call: -; j_call: TRBJ2-6; v_call: TRBV7-6; cdr3_nt: TGTGCCAGCAGGACCGTGGGGGCCAACGTCCTGACTTTC; cdr3_aa: CASRTVGANVLTF
clone_size: -; d_call: -; j_call: TRBJ2-5; v_call: TRBV30; cdr3_nt: TGTGCCTGGAGTACTAGCTTGCGAGAGACCCAGTACTTC; cdr3_aa: CAWSTSLRETQYF
clone_size: -; d_call: -; j_call: TRBJ2-4; v_call: TRBV28; cdr3_nt: TGTGCCAGCAGTTCAGGCAGGGGAGCGGACATTCAGTACTTC; cdr3_aa: CASSSGRGADIQYF
clone_size: -; d_call: TRBD1; j_call: TRBJ1-2; v_call: TRBV28; cdr3_nt: TGTGCCAGCAGTCCACCTGGGACAGTCTATGGCTACACCTTC; cdr3_aa: CASSPPGTVYGYTF
clone_size: few; d_call: -; j_call: TRBJ1-5; v_call: TRBV12-3/TRBV12-4; cdr3_nt: TGTGCCAGCAGTGTAACGGACAGCAATAATCAGCCCCAGCATTTT; cdr3_aa: CASSVTDSNNQPQHF
clone_size: -; d_call: -; j_call: TRBJ1-6; v_call: TRBV7-6; cdr3_nt: TGTGCCAGCAGCTTAGCCCAGGGGCAGTCACCCCTCCACTTT; cdr3_aa: CASSLAQGQSPLHF
clone_size: few; d_call: TRBD1; j_call: TRBJ1-1; v_call: TRBV6-5; cdr3_nt: TGTGCCAGCAGATCCTCAGGGGGTGAAGCTTTCTTT; cdr3_aa: CASRSSGGEAFF
clone_size: few; d_call: TRBD2; j_call: TRBJ2-5; v_call: TRBV29-1; cdr3_nt: TGCAGCGTCCCCGGAAGACTAGCGGGGGGTTTCGGGACCCAGTACTTC; cdr3_aa: CSVPGRLAGGFGTQYF
clone_size: few; d_call: -; j_call: TRBJ2-3; v_call: TRBV5-1; cdr3_nt: TGCGCCAGCAGAGAGGCGGGGGCACTCACAGATACGCAGTATTTT; cdr3_aa: CASREAGALTDTQYF
clone_size: -; d_call: TRBD1; j_call: TRBJ1-3; v_call: TRBV7-9; cdr3_nt: TGTGCCAGCAGCTTAACAGGGGGCTCTGGAAACACCATATATTTT; cdr3_aa: CASSLTGGSGNTIYF
clone_size: many; d_call: -; j_call: TRBJ1-6; v_call: TRBV5-1; cdr3_nt: TGCGCCAGCAGCTTGGGGAGTAATTCACCCCTCCACTTT; cdr3_aa: CASSLGSNSPLHF
clone_size: few; d_call: -; j_call: TRBJ2-1; v_call: TRBV5-1; cdr3_nt: TGCGCCAGCAGCTTGGGGGAGAGCTCCTACAATGAGCAGTTCTTC; cdr3_aa: CASSLGESSYNEQFF
clone_size: -; d_call: -; j_call: TRBJ1-2; v_call: TRBV28; cdr3_nt: TGTGCCAGCAGTAGAGAAGGGGGATACTATGGCTACACCTTC; cdr3_aa: CASSREGGYYGYTF
clone_size: -; d_call: -; j_call: TRBJ2-7; v_call: TRBV29-1; cdr3_nt: TGCAGCGCTACGGGTCTATCCTACGAGCAGTACTTC; cdr3_aa: CSATGLSYEQYF
clone_size: -; d_call: TRBD1; j_call: TRBJ2-4; v_call: TRBV6-1; cdr3_nt: TGTGCCAGCAGTGCGATGGACAGGACTTTAGCCAAAAACATTCAGTACTTC; cdr3_aa: CASSAMDRTLAKNIQYF
clone_size: -; d_call: TRBD1; j_call: TRBJ1-5; v_call: TRBV28; cdr3_nt: TGTGCCAGCAGGGGGTGGACAGGGGGCAATCAGCCCCAGCATTTT; cdr3_aa: CASRGWTGGNQPQHF
clone_size: many; d_call: -; j_call: TRBJ2-1; v_call: TRBV6-4; cdr3_nt: TGTGCCAGCAGTGATCTGGGGGGGGCCGGTAATGAGCAGTTCTTC; cdr3_aa: CASSDLGGAGNEQFF
clone_size: many; d_call: -; j_call: TRBJ1-5; v_call: TRBV6-2/TRBV6-3; cdr3_nt: TGTGCCAGCAGTTACTCAGGGGGCAATCAGCCCCAGCATTTT; cdr3_aa: CASSYSGGNQPQHF
clone_size: -; d_call: -; j_call: TRBJ2-1; v_call: TRBV6-1; cdr3_nt: TGTGCCAGCAGTGGGGTAGCCGGGGGTGAGCAGTTCTTC; cdr3_aa: CASSGVAGGEQFF
clone_size: many; d_call: TRBD2; j_call: TRBJ2-5; v_call: TRBV3-1; cdr3_nt: TGTGCCAGCATAAAGGCGGGGGGGCAAGAGACCCAGTACTTC; cdr3_aa: CASIKAGGQETQYF
clone_size: -; d_call: -; j_call: TRBJ2-7; v_call: TRBV23-1; cdr3_nt: TGCGCCAGCAGTCAACTGTACTACGAGCAGTACTTC; cdr3_aa: CASSQLYYEQYF
clone_size: many; d_call: -; j_call: TRBJ2-5; v_call: TRBV7-6; cdr3_nt: TGTGCCAGCAGCTTATCAGACTACCAAGAGACCCAGTACTTC; cdr3_aa: CASSLSDYQETQYF
clone_size: few; d_call: -; j_call: TRBJ1-4; v_call: TRBV30; cdr3_nt: TGTGCCTGGACAGATTTTAATGAAAAACTGTTTTTT; cdr3_aa: CAWTDFNEKLFF
clone_size: few; d_call: -; j_call: TRBJ2-3; v_call: TRBV20-1; cdr3_nt: TGCAGTGCTGCTGGGTCCACAGATACGCAGTATTTT; cdr3_aa: CSAAGSTDTQYF
clone_size: -; d_call: -; j_call: TRBJ1-5; v_call: TRBV3-1; cdr3_nt: TGTGCCAGCAGCCAGAAAAGATATCAGCCCCAGCATTTT; cdr3_aa: CASSQKRYQPQHF
clone_size: -; d_call: -; j_call: TRBJ1-5; v_call: TRBV6-5; cdr3_nt: TGTGCCGCAGGGCGGGTGAGGCAGCCCCAGCATTTT; cdr3_aa: CAAGRVRQPQHF
clone_size: -; d_call: -; j_call: TRBJ2-1; v_call: TRBV7-9; cdr3_nt: TGTGCCAGCAGCCAGGTTGGGCGCTCCTACAATGAGCAGTTCTTC; cdr3_aa: CASSQVGRSYNEQFF
clone_size: many; d_call: -; j_call: TRBJ2-5; v_call: TRBV5-1; cdr3_nt: TGCGCCAGCAGCTTCGACCCCACCGTTCGCCAAGAGACCCAGTACTTC; cdr3_aa: CASSFDPTVRQETQYF
clone_size: few; d_call: -; j_call: TRBJ2-1; v_call: TRBV29-1; cdr3_nt: TGCAGCGTTGAAGATGCCGACAGGTTTAAACGGAATGAGCAGTTCTTC; cdr3_aa: CSVEDADRFKRNEQFF
clone_size: few; d_call: TRBD2; j_call: TRBJ2-3; v_call: TRBV5-1; cdr3_nt: TGCGCCAGCAGCTTGACTAGCGGGGGACGAAGCACAGATACGCAGTATTTT; cdr3_aa: CASSLTSGGRSTDTQYF
clone_size: -; d_call: -; j_call: TRBJ1-5; v_call: TRBV7-3; cdr3_nt: TGTGCCAGCAGCTTAACCAGTTTTGGGTCGGTTCATCAGCCCCAGCATTTT; cdr3_aa: CASSLTSFGSVHQPQHF
clone_size: many; d_call: TRBD1; j_call: TRBJ2-2; v_call: TRBV6-2/TRBV6-3; cdr3_nt: TGTGCCAGCATCTCCGGGACAGGGATCGGGGAGCTGTTTTTT; cdr3_aa: CASISGTGIGELFF
clone_size: -; d_call: -; j_call: TRBJ2-2; v_call: TRBV7-2; cdr3_nt: TGTGCCAGCAGCTTAGTCGGCAGGGGAGGCACCGGGGAGCTGTTTTTT; cdr3_aa: CASSLVGRGGTGELFF
clone_size: few; d_call: -; j_call: TRBJ2-5; v_call: TRBV20-1; cdr3_nt: TGCAGTGCTAGAGGCGGAAAAGAGACCCAGTACTTC; cdr3_aa: CSARGGKETQYF
clone_size: many; d_call: TRBD2; j_call: TRBJ2-5; v_call: TRBV7-9; cdr3_nt: TGTGCCAGCAGCTTGGCTAGCGGGGGGCAAGAGACCCAGTACTTC; cdr3_aa: CASSLASGGQETQYF
clone_size: few; d_call: -; j_call: TRBJ2-3; v_call: TRBV10-3; cdr3_nt: TGTGCCATCAGTGCCGACCCTCCTAAGGGAACAGATACGCAGTATTTT; cdr3_aa: CAISADPPKGTDTQYF
clone_size: -; d_call: -; j_call: TRBJ2-2; v_call: TRBV5-1; cdr3_nt: TGCGCCAGCGGTGAGGGGATGGGGACCGGGGAGCTGTTTTTT; cdr3_aa: CASGEGMGTGELFF
clone_size: -; d_call: TRBD1; j_call: TRBJ1-2; v_call: TRBV7-2; cdr3_nt: TGTGCCAGCAGCCGGACAGGGGGGGAGTATGGCTACACCTTC; cdr3_aa: CASSRTGGEYGYTF
clone_size: -; d_call: -; j_call: TRBJ1-2; v_call: TRBV14; cdr3_nt: TGTGCCAGCAGCCAAGCGGTCCGAGGGGGCTACACCTTC; cdr3_aa: CASSQAVRGGYTF